This TCR beta chain was documented in a study of T cells after posttransplantation cyclophosphamide. The assay was immunoSEQ multiplex PCR, and TCRdb's table has in-frame clones only and misses some. The sample records about 21,000 clones, roughly 98% being singletons. Germline V gives CDR1 MDHEN, CDR2 SYDVKM. The CDR3 consists of 18 residues. The V segment lost 5 bases and the J segment 3 bases; nucleotides outside the gene matches: 13. Sequenced: naive CD8+ T cells sorted from PBMCs. This receptor was obtained from a man aged 35 to 55 in good health, CMV-negative, and a related stem cell transplant donor. The chain uses TRBV28 and TRBJ2-1; 10 nucleotides align to TRBD2. CDR3 residues: CASSPLLGLAERYNEQFF. The DNA for the CDR3 is TGTGCCAGCAGTCCCCTACTAGGACTAGCGGAGCGCTACAATGAGCAGTTCTTC.